This T cell receptor beta chain was recorded in a study of hypomethylating agent response in myelodysplastic syndrome. At the level of the study: Donors were myelodysplastic syndrome patients: 2 female, fewer than 10 male.

Some clones are missing from TCRdb's copy, which holds only in-frame ones; the method was immunoSEQ multiplex PCR. The data show 2,500 to 3,500 clones, about 90% seen once. General observations from the study: Healthy controls were not age-matched to MDS patients, possibly affecting comparisons.

This clone has just a few counts. Its cognate antigen is unknown. Germline CDR1 MDHEN, CDR2 SYDVKM. V lost 8 bases and J 6 bases, leaving 14 bases between the germline ends. This CDR3 is 13 amino acids long. This clonotype was obtained from a human donor with myelodysplastic syndrome. The sample consisted of bone marrow, taken before or after starting hypomethylating agent treatment for myelodysplastic syndrome (not recorded which). The V and J genes are TRBV28 and TRBJ1-5; D perhaps matches TRBD1 (5 bases). The CDR3: CASEPGVRQPQHF. The CDR3 region has the DNA TGTGCCAGCGAGCCGGGGGTCCGTCAGCCCCAGCATTTT.